A single sample is the source of the 29 T cell receptor beta chains below, sequenced in a study of graft-versus-host responses after intestinal transplantation. Only in-frame clones appear in the TCRdb table, and some are missing; sequencing was by immunoSEQ multiplex PCR. This table holds 14,000 to 15,000 clones, over 85% found once. Sequencing used PBMCs, obtained 9 days after transplant. These TCRs come from a human patient who received an intestinal transplant, so some T cells may come from the graft donor.

This chain links TRBV27 with TRBJ2-7; D perhaps matches TRBD2 (6 bases). V lost 6 bases and J 3 bases, leaving 12 bases between the germline ends. Germline CDR1 and CDR2: MNHEY and SMNVEV (reference sequence). This CDR3 comprises 13 residues. The CDR3, as DNA: TGTGCCAGCAGCAGGGAGGCCCTCTACGAGCAGTACTTC. The encoded protein is CASSREALYEQYF.

This clone occurred once. The chain uses TRBV7-9 and TRBJ1-1; TRBD1 matches 7 bases. Germline CDR1 and CDR2: SEHNR and FQNEAQ (reference sequence). This CDR3 is built from 14 residues. Trimming cost V 7 bases and J 0 bases; bases outside gene matches: 5. The CDR3 protein is CASNLGGVNTEAFF. DNA for the CDR3: TGTGCCAGCAACCTAGGGGGCGTGAACACTGAAGCTTTCTTT.

This sequence joins TRBV18 and TRBJ2-7, with 13 positions matching TRBD2. V lost 2 bases to trimming and J lost 2 bases; unmatched junction nucleotides: 3. The CDR3 has 16 residues. The V gene's germline CDR1 is KGHSH and CDR2 LQKENI. The CDR3 region is CASSPGTSGAPYEQYF. Written as DNA, the CDR3 is TGTGCCAGCTCACCAGGGACTAGCGGGGCCCCCTACGAGCAGTACTTC.

The V and J genes are TRBV2 and TRBJ2-3; the D is unclear. The CDR3 length is 10 residues. Trimming took off 8 bases at V and 5 bases at J, with 5 bases between the two ends. Germline CDR1 SNHLY, CDR2 FYNNEI. The CDR3 here is CASSGDTQYF. The CDR3 DNA sequence: TGTGCCAGCTCTGGAGATACGCAGTATTTT.

The V and J genes are TRBV5-1 and TRBJ2-1; possible D gene TRBD1, 5 bases. The V gene's germline CDR1 is SGHRS and CDR2 YFSETQ. Trimming pared 0 bases from V and 3 bases from J, leaving 16 bases between. The length of the CDR3 is 17 residues. In DNA form, the CDR3 reads TGCGCCAGCAGCTTGGAAATTCAGGGTTCTTACTACAATGAGCAGTTCTTC. As protein: CASSLEIQGSYYNEQFF.

J is TRBJ2-3 and V is TRBV6-5; 7 bases are a match to TRBD2. The germline V gene encodes CDR1 MNHEY and CDR2 SVGAGI. There are 15 residues in the CDR3. With 2 bases clipped from V and 5 bases from J, the junction kept 7 bases outside the gene matches. The CDR3 DNA sequence: TGTGCCAGCAGTTACGTGCGGGAGCGGGTAGATACGCAGTATTTT. Its protein is CASSYVRERVDTQYF.

The rearrangement joins TRBV7-9 to TRBJ2-7; the D gene is possibly TRBD2 (6 bases). Germline CDR1 SEHNR, CDR2 FQNEAQ (reference sequence). The CDR3 loop spans 15 amino acids. The V gene lost 1 base and the J gene lost 4 bases, with 14 bases spanning the gap. The CDR3 DNA is TGTGCCAGCAGCTTAGGCCTAGCGATTCCTTACGAGCAGTACTTC. This codes for CASSLGLAIPYEQYF.

V is TRBV6-1 and J is TRBJ2-5; D call uncertain. Germline loops: CDR1 MNHNS, CDR2 SASEGT. Trimming shortened V by 0 bases and J by 7 bases, and 12 bases separated the two germline ends. This CDR3 contains 14 residues. CDR3 region: CASSEAWWEWTQYF. CDR3 sequence (DNA): TGTGCCAGCAGTGAAGCTTGGTGGGAATGGACCCAGTACTTC.

V and J are TRBV27 and TRBJ2-1; no clear D. The CDR3 has 16 amino acids. The V gene lost 6 bases and the J gene lost 3 bases, with 18 bases spanning the gap. Germline CDR1 is MNHEY and CDR2 is SMNVEV (reference sequence). This chain's CDR3 is CASSQTGVGIYNEQFF. The CDR3 DNA is TGTGCCAGCAGCCAGACTGGAGTGGGGATCTACAATGAGCAGTTCTTC.

This clone came up once. The V and J genes are TRBV23-1 and TRBJ2-3; perhaps TRBD2 as D (5 bases). TRBV23-1 is an open reading frame whose function is uncertain. V dropped 0 bases and J dropped 4 bases, with 17 bases sitting between them. This CDR3 contains 17 residues. The CDR3, as DNA: TGCGCCAGCAGTCAATCGGGGAGAGGAACCCTACCAGATACGCAGTATTTT. This encodes CASSQSGRGTLPDTQYF.

This clone has a single count. The chain links TRBV4-1 to TRBJ2-1, with D perhaps given as TRBD1 or TRBD2 (5 bases each). The CDR3 consists of 15 residues. V was cut by 6 bases and J by 7 bases, with 19 bases left in between. CDR1 MGHRA and CDR2 YSYEKL come from the germline V gene. The CDR3 region has the DNA TGCGCCAGCAGTCCCGGGGACGCAATGGGGAATGAGCAGTTCTTC. Translating it yields CASSPGDAMGNEQFF.

The chain links TRBV27 to TRBJ1-1; D is undetermined. The CDR3 covers 13 residues. CDR1 and CDR2 (germline): MNHEY, SMNVEV (reference sequence). Trimming pared 2 bases from V and 1 base from J, leaving 5 bases between. DNA of the CDR3: TGTGCCAGCAGTTTACTCGGGAACACTGAAGCTTTCTTT. Protein sequence: CASSLLGNTEAFF.

Concerning this clone: The same CDR3 also results from other DNA sequences found in this sample. The V gene is TRBV7-9, the J gene TRBJ1-1, with unresolved D. Germline CDR1 reads SEHNR; CDR2 reads FQNEAQ (reference sequence). The CDR3 is 10 residues long. V was clipped by 1 base and J by 10 bases, with 4 bases between them. CDR3 bases: TGTGCCAGCAGCTTAGTAAGAGCTTTCTTT. Its translation is CASSLVRAFF.

The CDR3 nucleotides are TGTGCCAGCAGTTACTGGGTCACCTATGGCTACACCTTC. Protein sequence: CASSYWVTYGYTF. This chain links TRBV6-5 with TRBJ1-2; D gene ambiguous. The CDR3 loop spans 13 amino acids. Per germline, CDR1 MNHEY and CDR2 SVGAGI. V was clipped by 1 base and J by 4 bases, with 7 bases between them.

The chain employs TRBV5-6 and TRBJ1-2; no definite D call. CDR1 and CDR2 from the germline V gene are SGHDT and YYEEEE. V was trimmed by 3 bases and J by 8 bases, leaving 20 bases between them. The CDR3 is 15 residues long. For the CDR3, the DNA is TGTGCCAGCAGCTCGGAGTTGGGGTATCTAAAGGGCTACACCTTC. As protein: CASSSELGYLKGYTF.

Points on this clone: Relative to the germline gene, one junction end is altered; a read error may explain this. This CDR3 reads CASSLVGYAQYF. The DNA for the CDR3 is TGTGCCAGCAGCTTGGTCGGTTACGCGCAGTACTTC. V usage is TRBV5-6 and J usage is TRBJ2-7; D not certain. The CDR3 extends over 12 amino acids. Germline CDR1 and CDR2: SGHDT and YYEEEE.

The chain carries TRBV9 and TRBJ1-1, with TRBD1 identical over 7 bases. The length of the CDR3 is 14 residues. V dropped 4 bases and J dropped 2; count of bases not matched to a gene: 5. CDR1 is SGDLS and CDR2 is YYNGEE in the germline V gene. CDR3 bases: TGTGCCAGCAGCCCGTGGGACAGCAACACTGAAGCTTTCTTT. It encodes CASSPWDSNTEAFF.

The J gene is TRBJ2-5, the V gene TRBV7-9; D perhaps matches TRBD2 (5 bases). CDR1 SEHNR and CDR2 FQNEAQ come from the germline V gene (reference sequence). V lost 0 bases and J lost 0, with 8 bases in between. CDR3 length: 15 residues. This chain's CDR3 is CASSLARAYQETQYF. CDR3 nucleotide sequence: TGTGCCAGCAGCTTAGCGCGGGCCTACCAAGAGACCCAGTACTTC.

The chain has TRBV29-1 and TRBJ2-7; D call uncertain. V lost 1 base to trimming and J lost 2 bases, with 6 bases between them. The germline CDR1 and CDR2 sequences are SQVTM and ANQGSEA. The CDR3 has 12 residues. In nucleotides, the CDR3 is TGCAGCGTTGAAGCTGGGCCCTACGAGCAGTACTTC. This sequence encodes CSVEAGPYEQYF.

The chain is built from TRBV9 and TRBJ2-5; tentatively, D is TRBD1 or TRBD2 (6 bases each). This CDR3 is built from 14 residues. In germline, CDR1 is SGDLS, CDR2 YYNGEE. Trimming took off 0 bases at V and 5 bases at J, with 11 bases between the two ends. The CDR3 here is CASSVDGGRETQYF. The CDR3 DNA is TGTGCCAGCAGCGTAGATGGGGGGCGGGAGACCCAGTACTTC.

The rearrangement uses TRBV28 and TRBJ2-1; D might be TRBD1 or TRBD2, each matching 6 bases. V gave up 10 bases and J gave up 0 bases, with 19 bases separating them. This CDR3 comprises 16 residues. Germline V gene lookup returns CDR1 MDHEN and CDR2 SYDVKM. CDR3 DNA sequence: TGTGCCACCCAGAGGTGGGGGGCTAGCTCCTACAATGAGCAGTTCTTC. Translating it yields CATQRWGASSYNEQFF.

This clone was detected once. This rearrangement joins TRBV29-1 to TRBJ2-5; D assignment may be TRBD1 or TRBD2 (5 bases each). Between the trimmed V and J ends, which lost 7 bases and 10 bases, there was a span of 19 bases. The germline CDR1 and CDR2 sequences are SQVTM and ANQGSEA. The CDR3 length is 12 residues. CDR3 DNA sequence: TGCAGCGCCCGGGACCCGAAGTTTGGCCAGTACTTC. As protein: CSARDPKFGQYF.

The rearrangement links TRBV28 to TRBJ1-1; D is perhaps TRBD1 (6 bases). V dropped 5 bases and J dropped 9 bases, with 7 bases sitting between them. Germline V CDR1 and CDR2: MDHEN, SYDVKM. The CDR3 loop spans 10 amino acids. The CDR3 loop reads CASSTGQAFF. CDR3 nucleotide sequence: TGTGCCAGCAGTACAGGGCAAGCTTTCTTT.

The chain has TRBV2 and TRBJ2-3, with D possibly matching TRBD2 (5 bases). Germline V CDR1 and CDR2: SNHLY, FYNNEI. Trimming left V 5 bases short and J 3 bases short, with 18 bases between. This CDR3 contains 16 residues. The CDR3, as DNA: TGTGCCAGCAGTTACTACAGCGGAAACGGGACAGATACGCAGTATTTT. It is translated as CASSYYSGNGTDTQYF.

V usage is TRBV6-6 and J usage is TRBJ2-3; D is unclear. Trimming removed 4 bases from V and 4 bases from J, with 9 bases in between. Germline V gene lookup returns CDR1 MNHNY and CDR2 SVGAGI (reference sequence). The CDR3 runs to 13 residues. CDR3 residues: CASSSIEADTQYF. The CDR3 nucleotides read TGTGCCAGCAGTTCCATAGAAGCAGATACGCAGTATTTT.

J is TRBJ2-7 and V is TRBV6-5; D possibly corresponds to TRBD1 (7 bases). The germline V gene has CDR1 MNHEY and CDR2 SVGAGI. With 2 bases removed from V and 7 bases from J, the gap between germline ends came to 18 bases. The length of the CDR3 is 15 residues. CDR3 amino acids: CASSYVGGNAGEQYF. The DNA of the CDR3 is TGTGCCAGCAGTTACGTAGGGGGCAACGCGGGAGAGCAGTACTTC.

V usage is TRBV7-3 and J usage is TRBJ2-2, with D possibly TRBD1 on 5 matching bases. The CDR3 runs 16 residues. V was cut by 2 bases and J by 4 bases, with 14 bases left in between. Per the germline V gene, CDR1 is SGHTA and CDR2 is FQGTGA. The CDR3 is CASSLHRGESTGELFF. CDR3 sequence (DNA): TGTGCCAGCAGCTTACATAGGGGCGAGAGCACCGGGGAGCTGTTTTTT.

This chain connects TRBV4-1 to TRBJ2-1; TRBD2 might be the D (7 bases). The CDR3 is made up of 16 amino acids. The V gene lost 3 bases and the J gene lost 8 bases, with 20 bases spanning the gap. CDR1 and CDR2 (germline): MGHRA, YSYEKL. The CDR3 region is CASSQSGRGVGDEQFF. The CDR3 DNA reads TGCGCCAGCAGCCAGTCGGGGAGGGGGGTAGGGGATGAGCAGTTCTTC.

The chain combines TRBV9 with TRBJ1-5; 10 nucleotides match TRBD1. The V segment lost 3 bases and the J segment 7 bases; nucleotides outside the gene matches: 7. This CDR3 has 15 amino acids. Germline V gene sequence: CDR1 SGDLS, CDR2 YYNGEE. The CDR3 here is CASSASGTGVQPQHF. Written as DNA, the CDR3 is TGTGCCAGCAGCGCCTCCGGGACAGGGGTCCAGCCCCAGCATTTT.